The clone carrying this TCR beta chain was recorded only once. Its antigen is not identified. This entry is derived from a study of cytomegalovirus exposure and HLA in healthy donors. Overall study results and limits: A later analysis found common viral pathogens apparently linked to several of the most significant clusters. Analysis performed later showed TCR beta chains linked to HLA being more clonally expanded than equally common others.

The PCR had 60 Vbeta and 13 Jbeta primers. Only in-frame clones appear in the TCRdb table, and some are missing; sequencing was by immunoSEQ multiplex PCR. The sample lists roughly 110,000 clones, about 76% occurring once. The CDR3 spans 13 residues. The ends were cut back, 7 bases at V and 9 bases at J, with 13 bases in the middle. Per germline, CDR1 MDHEN and CDR2 SYDVKM. The sequenced material came from PBMCs. The TCR comes from a man aged 30 to 39 in good health and CMV-seropositive. The V and J genes are TRBV28 and TRBJ1-6, with no clear D. CDR3 sequence: CASTEVSISPLHF. CDR3 nucleotides: TGTGCCAGCACCGAGGTCAGCATTTCACCCCTCCACTTT.